This TCR beta chain was captured in a study of OX40 agonist ivuxolimab in advanced cancers. TCRdb's table, derived via immunoSEQ multiplex PCR, lists solely in-frame clones and lacks some. The sample shows around 62,000 clones, approximately 91% of them seen only once. Germline CDR1 reads SEHNR; CDR2 reads FQNEAQ (reference sequence). V lost 5 bases, J lost 0 bases, and 20 bases lay in between. CDR3 length: 18 residues. Autoimmune disease history or systemic immunosuppression meant exclusion. Study outcomes and limitations: Dosing at 0.1 to 3.0 mg/kg was accompanied by clonal expansion of CD4+ and CD8+ blood T cells by week 6.

Worth noting for this clone: The antigen is undetermined.

V is TRBV7-9 and J is TRBJ2-4; tentatively, D is TRBD1 or TRBD2 (6 bases each). The sequenced sample was CD4+ or CD8+ T cells sorted from blood, obtained in a trial of the OX40 agonist ivuxolimab. The clonotype originates from an adult with an advanced solid tumor such as melanoma, head and neck, liver or kidney cancer. The CDR3 sequence: CASSPGGPTNLAKNIQYF. In DNA form, the CDR3 reads TGTGCCAGCAGCCCCGGGGGCCCGACAAATCTAGCCAAAAACATTCAGTACTTC.